The clone carrying this TCR beta chain was detected once. The target antigen is unknown. The PCR made use of 60 Vbeta and 13 Jbeta primers. Method: immunoSEQ multiplex PCR; TCRdb's copy keeps in-frame clones and lacks some. The table has about 200,000 clones, around 77% seen once. The CDR3 is 17 residues long. With 0 bases removed from V and 3 bases from J, the gap between germline ends came to 18 bases. The germline V gene encodes CDR1 MGHRA and CDR2 YSYEKL. This entry comes from a study of cytomegalovirus exposure and HLA in healthy donors. Study-wide context: Within the Caucasian-associated ancestry cluster were roughly 81% of the approximately 400 genotyped donors. Study outcomes and limitations: Earlier analysis looked at TCR beta V segments, and most were productive about 87% or about 30% of the time.

The receptor's source is a woman aged 30 to 39 in good health and CMV-seronegative. Sequenced input: PBMCs. The rearrangement uses TRBV4-1 and TRBJ2-7; a weak D match, TRBD1 (5 bases). The CDR3 nucleotides are TGCGCCAGCAGCCAAGAGGGGTCGGCAGGGTCTGTCTACGAGCAGTACTTC. Protein sequence: CASSQEGSAGSVYEQYF.